The rows below give T cell receptor beta chains drawn from one sample of a study of cytomegalovirus exposure and HLA in healthy donors. Sequencing used immunoSEQ multiplex PCR; TCRdb keeps in-frame clones, though not all of them. The data hold under 130,000 clones, with around 65% observed a single time. Sequencing was done on a sample of PBMCs. These receptors all stem from a woman between 50 and 59 years old in good health and CMV-seronegative. CDR3s include the opening cysteine and the closing phenylalanine or tryptophan. Each record gives: V gene, clone size, D gene, J gene, CDR3 DNA, CDR3 protein. A D gene is named only where the DNA matches it firmly. Clone size is stated in some rows and not others, as once, few, many or a class when expanded.

V gene: TRBV7-2
clone size: -
D gene: -
J gene: TRBJ2-7
CDR3 DNA: TGTGCCAGCAGCTTAGGCTTTAGCGCCAGGTACGAGCAGTACTTC
CDR3 protein: CASSLGFSARYEQYF

V gene: TRBV7-8
clone size: once
D gene: TRBD1
J gene: TRBJ2-1
CDR3 DNA: TGTGCCAGCAGCTCAACCGGGACAGCAGCTTACAATGAGCAGTTCTTC
CDR3 protein: CASSSTGTAAYNEQFF

V gene: TRBV6-1
clone size: few
D gene: -
J gene: TRBJ1-1
CDR3 DNA: TGTGCCAGCAGTGAATCAGGGGCGTGGACTGAAGCTTTCTTT
CDR3 protein: CASSESGAWTEAFF

V gene: TRBV7-2
clone size: once
D gene: -
J gene: TRBJ1-3
CDR3 DNA: TGTGCCAGCAGCTTATCTTCCGGACAGGGAAACACCATATATTTT
CDR3 protein: CASSLSSGQGNTIYF

V gene: TRBV11-2
clone size: -
D gene: -
J gene: TRBJ2-2
CDR3 DNA: TGTGCCAGCAGCTCTATACAGGAAATGGAGCTGTTTTTT
CDR3 protein: CASSSIQEMELFF

V gene: TRBV5-1
clone size: -
D gene: -
J gene: TRBJ2-3
CDR3 DNA: TGCGCCAGCAGCCATGGCAACACGCAGTATTTT
CDR3 protein: CASSHGNTQYF

V gene: TRBV19
clone size: -
D gene: TRBD1
J gene: TRBJ2-7
CDR3 DNA: TGTGCCAGTAGTATTACGTCCGGGACAGGGGGCGCAGAGCAGTACTTC
CDR3 protein: CASSITSGTGGAEQYF

V gene: TRBV4-2
clone size: -
D gene: TRBD1
J gene: TRBJ1-3
CDR3 DNA: TGTGCCAGCAGCCAAGACCTCCCGGGACAGGGGGCGTCAGGAAACACCATATATTTT
CDR3 protein: CASSQDLPGQGASGNTIYF

V gene: TRBV19
clone size: -
D gene: TRBD1
J gene: TRBJ1-1
CDR3 DNA: TGTGCCAGTAGTAGGACAGGAACTGAAGCTTTCTTT
CDR3 protein: CASSRTGTEAFF

V gene: TRBV19
clone size: -
D gene: -
J gene: TRBJ1-5
CDR3 DNA: TGTGCCAGTAGTATACTCGGTCAGCCCCAGCATTTT
CDR3 protein: CASSILGQPQHF

V gene: TRBV29-1
clone size: -
D gene: -
J gene: TRBJ1-1
CDR3 DNA: TGCAGCGTTGGTTCACAGGCAGGCTTTAAACCCGAAGCTTTCTTT
CDR3 protein: CSVGSQAGFKPEAFF

V gene: TRBV7-9
clone size: -
D gene: -
J gene: TRBJ1-5
CDR3 DNA: TGTGCCAGCAGCCCCCTCACCGGGCTCGCGGGTCAGCCCCAGCATTTT
CDR3 protein: CASSPLTGLAGQPQHF

V gene: TRBV4-1
clone size: -
D gene: -
J gene: TRBJ2-1
CDR3 DNA: TGCGCCAGCAGCTCCCGGGACACAGATTGGGGACAGTTCTTC
CDR3 protein: CASSSRDTDWGQFF